In its sample, the clone carrying this T cell receptor (beta chain) was seen many times. Its matching antigen is unknown. CD8+CD57+ cell expansion, shown by flow cytometry, had occurred in the patients selected for sequencing. Patient blood was sampled before any therapy had been received. These data come from a study of CD8+CD57+ T cells in acquired aplastic anemia. Findings of the study overall: Patients and controls had in common twenty-nine CD8+ CDR3 sequences.

The template for TCR beta VDJ and CDR3 sequence profiling was genomic DNA. MiXCR, run by TCRdb on the reads, gives a single entry per CDR3 protein. The sample includes 180,000 or so distinct CDR3 sequences, 40% to 55% of them seen just once. The CDR3 runs 11 residues. Trimming cost V 7 bases and J 2 bases, with 5 bases left between them. Germline CDR1 and CDR2: SNHLY and FYNNEI. This receptor was obtained from a human donor with aplastic anemia. The genes are TRBV2 and TRBJ2-5; tentative D call: TRBD1 (5 bases). Material: sorted CD4+, CD8+, or CD8+CD57+ T cells (not recorded which) from PBMCs. The CDR3 loop reads CASKGQETQYF. The CDR3 DNA reads as TGTGCCAGCAAGGGGCAAGAGACCCAGTACTTC.